The text below deals with one TCR beta chain. With 5 bases removed from V and 7 bases from J, the gap between germline ends came to 15 bases. Germline V lookup: CDR1 SGHAT, CDR2 FQNNGV. The CDR3 is made up of 14 amino acids. Original handling: Using reference gene primer amplification, nucleated cell counts were estimated. The repertoire was sequenced with immunoSEQ multiplex PCR; TCRdb's copy has only in-frame clones and lacks some. V and J calls and clone size are as listed in that table; D and trimming were resolved from the DNA. The sample includes around 50,000 clones, approximately 83% of them seen just once. The data are from a study of blood T cell repertoires in COVID-19.

This TCR derives from a man aged 80 or over with COVID-19, enrolled during active disease. The genes are TRBV11-2 and TRBJ2-1; D is perhaps TRBD2 (7 bases). Material for sequencing was peripheral blood. Here the CDR3 reads CASSPVGGGNEQFF. CDR3 bases: TGTGCCAGCAGCCCAGTAGGGGGGGGGAATGAGCAGTTCTTC.